Each of the 26 T cell receptor beta chains below was sequenced from the same sample in a study of beta chain features in type 1 diabetes. Investigators reverse transcribed all isolated RNA, so they sequenced expressed TCRB transcripts. This table comes from immunoSEQ multiplex PCR, and its TCRdb copy is limited to in-frame clones, with some not included. Of fewer than 350,000 clones listed, under 8.5% are singletons. The specimen was central memory CD4+ T cells from blood. The source of these receptors is a young woman in good health.

This sequence joins TRBV7-2 and TRBJ2-7, with 7 bases lining up with TRBD2. With V trimmed by 5 bases and J by 1 base, 5 bases remained unmatched. The CDR3 totals 14 residues. Germline assignment: CDR1 SGHTA and CDR2 FQGNSA. CDR3 DNA: TGTGCCAGCAGCCCCCGGGGGGAGTCCTACGAGCAGTACTTC. Protein sequence: CASSPRGESYEQYF. The full variable domain, with the rest looked up from reference TRBV7-2 and TRBJ2-7, is GAGVSQSPSNKVTEKGKDVELRCDPISGHTALYWYRQSLGQGLEFLIYFQGNSAPDKSGLPSDRFSAERTGGSVSTLTIQRTQQEDSAVYLCASSPRGESYEQYFGPGTRLTVT.

This clone was recorded many times. The gene calls are TRBV29-1 and TRBJ2-4; TRBD1 agrees at 8 bases. Trimming removed 4 bases from V and 14 bases from J; junction bases left unmatched: 7. Looked up from germline, CDR1 is SQVTM and CDR2 is ANQGSEA. The CDR3 totals 11 residues. The CDR3 spells CSVADQGAEYF. In nucleotides, the CDR3 is TGCAGCGTTGCTGACCAGGGGGCTGAGTACTTC. Supplemented by reference TRBV29-1 and TRBJ2-4, the full variable domain reads SAVISQKPSRDICQRGTSLTIQCQVDSQVTMMFWYRQQPGQSLTLIATANQGSEATYESGFVIDKFPISRPNLTFSTLTVSNMSPEDSSIYLCSVADQGAEYFGAGTRLSVL.

This clone was observed once. Here the CDR3 reads CASSLDGGPYGYTF. The DNA of the CDR3 is TGTGCCAGCAGCTTAGATGGAGGGCCCTATGGCTACACCTTC. This sequence joins TRBV7-6 and TRBJ1-2; D gene uncertain. Between the trimmed V and J ends, which lost 1 base and 4 bases, there was a span of 10 bases. The length of the CDR3 is 14 residues. CDR1 and CDR2 (germline): SGHVS, FNYEAQ.

The chain carries TRBV14 and TRBJ2-2; D is perhaps TRBD1 (5 bases). CDR3 length: 14 amino acids. In germline, CDR1 is SGHDN, CDR2 FVKESK. Trimming pared 4 bases from V and 0 bases from J, leaving 6 bases between. The CDR3: CASSRTTNTGELFF. CDR3 coding DNA: TGTGCCAGCAGCCGGACAACGAACACCGGGGAGCTGTTTTTT.

The V and J genes are TRBV29-1 and TRBJ1-1; D perhaps matches TRBD1 (5 bases). Deletions cut 6 bases from V and 7 bases from J, with 18 bases between. This CDR3 contains 13 residues. The germline CDR1 and CDR2 sequences are SQVTM and ANQGSEA. DNA for the CDR3: TGCAGCGTCCCAGGACCGCCGAGGGGTGAAGCTTTCTTT. Residues: CSVPGPPRGEAFF.

The V call is TRBV25-1, the J call TRBJ2-7; 9 nucleotides line up with TRBD1. Germline lookup yields CDR1 MGHDK and CDR2 SYGVNS. Trimming cost V 2 bases and J 1 base; bases outside gene matches: 3. The CDR3 is made up of 15 amino acids. The CDR3: CASSETGTGSYEQYF. DNA of the CDR3: TGTGCCAGCAGTGAAACCGGGACAGGGTCCTACGAGCAGTACTTC.

This clone came up a few times. The V and J genes are TRBV7-2 and TRBJ1-2, with a possible D match to TRBD1 (6 bases). The CDR3 runs 14 residues. The germline gives CDR1 SGHTA, CDR2 FQGNSA. V lost 5 bases to trimming and J lost 2 bases, with 12 bases between them. CDR3 residues: CASSLNGGNYGYTF. CDR3 DNA: TGTGCCAGCAGCCTTAACGGGGGCAACTATGGCTACACCTTC.

The chain couples TRBV5-8 to TRBJ2-2, with D unclear. V lost 6 bases to trimming and J lost 2 bases, with 5 bases between them. The CDR3 runs 12 residues. CDR1 is SGHTS, CDR2 YDEGEE, per germline. The CDR3 region has the DNA TGTGCCAGCACCCGAAACACCGGGGAGCTGTTTTTT. Translation: CASTRNTGELFF.

The V call is TRBV7-2, the J call TRBJ1-2, with 8 bases identical to TRBD1. The germline CDR1 and CDR2 sequences are SGHTA and FQGNSA. V was clipped by 5 bases and J by 8 bases; unmatched bases: 7. The CDR3 spans 13 residues. The DNA of the CDR3 is TGTGCCAGCAGCGCCGGACAGGGAGGCGGCTACACCTTC. Translated, it gives CASSAGQGGGYTF.

This clone was detected only a few times. This chain connects TRBV5-4 to TRBJ2-6; TRBD1 matches 11 bases. Per germline, CDR1 SGHNT and CDR2 YYREEE (reference sequence). CDR3 length equals 18 residues. V shed 0 bases, J shed 0 bases, and the junction held 2 bases outside the gene matches. CDR3 in amino acids: CASSLDGTGGSGANVLTF. CDR3 bases: TGTGCCAGCAGCTTGGATGGGACAGGGGGCTCTGGGGCCAACGTCCTGACTTTC.

This clone showed up just a few times. The chain carries TRBV2 and TRBJ2-6; D is possibly TRBD2 (5 bases). Germline V lookup: CDR1 SNHLY, CDR2 FYNNEI. The CDR3 is 16 amino acids. V lost 5 bases, J lost 2 bases, and 13 bases lay in between. The CDR3 nucleotides read TGTGCCAGCAGTCCCGAGAGGGTAACTGGGGCCAACGTCCTGACTTTC. Translation gives CASSPERVTGANVLTF.

The chain recombines TRBV4-2 with TRBJ1-5, with D unresolved. V shed 0 bases and J shed 3 bases, with 15 bases lying between them. From germline, CDR1 is LGHNA and CDR2 YNFKEQ. The CDR3 loop spans 17 amino acids. The CDR3 sequence is CASSQDKTGRPNQPQHF. CDR3 coding DNA: TGTGCCAGCAGCCAAGACAAGACGGGGAGACCCAATCAGCCCCAGCATTTT.

The V and J genes are TRBV7-6 and TRBJ1-2; perhaps TRBD1 as D (5 bases). This CDR3 region has 13 residues. The V gene lost 6 bases and the J gene lost 0 bases, with 8 bases spanning the gap. In germline, CDR1 is SGHVS, CDR2 FNYEAQ. The CDR3 DNA reads as TGTGCCAGCAGGGAAGGGGCTAACTATGGCTACACCTTC. As protein: CASREGANYGYTF.

This clone was observed a handful of times. This chain joins TRBV7-9 and TRBJ1-1; TRBD1 matches at 9 bases. Germline V gives CDR1 SEHNR, CDR2 FQNEAQ (reference sequence). The CDR3 length is 14 residues. After removal of 4 bases from V and 3 bases from J, the junction contained 3 bases not matched to a gene. Here the CDR3 reads CASSWGQGDTEAFF. As DNA, the CDR3 is TGTGCCAGCAGCTGGGGACAGGGCGACACTGAAGCTTTCTTT.

This clone has a handful of counts. This CDR3 reads CASSEVPAGSVYGYTF. CDR3 coding DNA: TGTGCCAGCAGTGAAGTTCCTGCGGGCAGTGTATATGGCTACACCTTC. The gene calls are TRBV6-1 and TRBJ1-2; D not certain. From germline, CDR1 is MNHNS and CDR2 SASEGT. The V end lost 1 base, the J end lost 5 bases, and 17 bases lay between the germline ends. The CDR3 totals 16 residues.

This chain connects TRBV11-2 to TRBJ2-2, with D possibly TRBD1 on 5 matching bases. The CDR3 extends over 15 amino acids. The V end was cut by 6 bases, the J end by 4 bases, with 15 bases between. In germline, CDR1 is SGHAT, CDR2 FQNNGV. The CDR3 here is CASRGLSQATGELFF. Here the CDR3 DNA reads TGTGCCAGCAGGGGTCTATCACAGGCCACCGGGGAGCTGTTTTTT.

This clone showed up just a few times. This chain joins TRBV18 and TRBJ2-3; TRBD2 matches 10 bases. CDR1 and CDR2 (germline): KGHSH, LQKENI. The CDR3 sequence is 16 residues long. The V segment lost 6 bases and the J segment 0 bases; nucleotides outside the gene matches: 6. CDR3 residues: CASSSVAGGSTDTQYF. In DNA, the CDR3 is TGTGCCAGCTCGTCAGTAGCGGGGGGCAGCACAGATACGCAGTATTTT.

The chain joins TRBV7-3 to TRBJ2-7, with 10 nucleotides matching TRBD1. Germline lookup yields CDR1 SGHTA and CDR2 FQGTGA. The CDR3 sequence is 16 residues long. Trimming took 0 bases from V and 2 from J; bases not matched to a gene: 4. CDR3 in amino acids: CASSLTADRGTYEQYF. The DNA for the CDR3 is TGTGCCAGCAGCTTAACCGCGGACAGGGGGACCTACGAGCAGTACTTC.

In this sample, this clone turned up many times. The V and J genes are TRBV14 and TRBJ2-7; 9 bases agree with TRBD1. Germline V gives CDR1 SGHDN, CDR2 FVKESK. This CDR3 comprises 13 residues. The ends lost 4 bases at V and 2 bases at J; junction bases unmatched: 0. CDR3 sequence reads: CASSRDRAYEQYF. In DNA, the CDR3 is TGTGCCAGCAGCCGGGACAGGGCCTACGAGCAGTACTTC.

In this sample, this clone turned up a few times. The chain carries TRBV7-2 and TRBJ1-2, with 8 bases matching TRBD1. Trimming at V came to 1 base and at J to 8 bases, leaving 3 bases not matched to a gene. Germline assignment: CDR1 SGHTA and CDR2 FQGNSA. The CDR3 has 13 residues. The CDR3 DNA is TGTGCCAGCAGCTTAGAGCCAGGGGGCGGCTACACCTTC. Residues: CASSLEPGGGYTF.

This clone was seen ten or more times. The chain is built from TRBV7-2 and TRBJ2-7, with 10 bases identical to TRBD2. The germline V gene encodes CDR1 SGHTA and CDR2 FQGNSA. The CDR3 totals 14 residues. The V gene end was trimmed by 5 bases and the J gene end by 2 bases; junction bases not matched to a gene: 3. The CDR3 DNA follows: TGTGCCAGCAGCCGGACTAGCGGTGCCTACGAGCAGTACTTC. This codes for CASSRTSGAYEQYF.

V is TRBV18 and J is TRBJ1-2, with no clear D. Trimming pared 2 bases from V and 3 bases from J, leaving 19 bases between. The germline V gene encodes CDR1 KGHSH and CDR2 LQKENI. CDR3 size: 17 residues. In nucleotides, the CDR3 is TGTGCCAGCTCACCAATGGCAGGATTGGGGTTCGACTATGGCTACACCTTC. Protein: CASSPMAGLGFDYGYTF.

For the CDR3, the DNA is TGTGCCAGCAGCTTAATGCCAGACAATGAGCAGTTCTTC. Translated: CASSLMPDNEQFF. The chain uses TRBV7-3 and TRBJ2-1; D is unclear. Looked up from germline, CDR1 is SGHTA and CDR2 is FQGTGA. The CDR3 spans 13 residues. V lost 1 base and J 5 bases, leaving 6 bases between the germline ends.

This clone was recorded a few times. The gene calls are TRBV18 and TRBJ2-1; D uncertain. Germline assignment: CDR1 KGHSH and CDR2 LQKENI. The CDR3 contains 11 residues. V was trimmed by 5 bases and J by 7 bases, leaving 6 bases between them. CDR3 loop: CASSATNEQFF. For the CDR3, the DNA is TGTGCCAGCTCAGCTACGAATGAGCAGTTCTTC. Supplemented by reference TRBV18 and TRBJ2-1, the full variable domain reads NAGVMQNPRHLVRRRGQEARLRCSPMKGHSHVYWYRQLPEEGLKFMVYLQKENIIDESGMPKERFSAEFPKEGPSILRIQQVVRGDSAAYFCASSATNEQFFGPGTRLTVL.

CDR3 DNA sequence: TGTGCCACCATCTATACCGGGACAGGGATTATAGGATCCTACGAGCAGTACGTC. Translated, it gives CATIYTGTGIIGSYEQYV. V and J are TRBV27 and TRBJ2-7, with TRBD1 matching 9 bases. Germline values: CDR1 MNHEY, CDR2 SMNVEV (reference sequence). The length of the CDR3 is 18 residues. V trimming: 10 bases; J trimming: 1 base; junction bases outside the gene matches: 20.

This clone was seen only a few times. The same CDR3 can be traced to other DNA sequences in this sample. This chain connects TRBV7-9 to TRBJ2-1, with D tentatively TRBD2 (5 bases). V lost 5 bases, J lost 4 bases, and 9 bases lay in between. Per the germline V gene, CDR1 is SEHNR and CDR2 is FQNEAQ (reference sequence). CDR3 length: 13 amino acids. The CDR3: CASSQDSYNEQFF. In nucleotides, the CDR3 is TGTGCCAGCAGCCAGGACTCTTACAATGAGCAGTTCTTC.